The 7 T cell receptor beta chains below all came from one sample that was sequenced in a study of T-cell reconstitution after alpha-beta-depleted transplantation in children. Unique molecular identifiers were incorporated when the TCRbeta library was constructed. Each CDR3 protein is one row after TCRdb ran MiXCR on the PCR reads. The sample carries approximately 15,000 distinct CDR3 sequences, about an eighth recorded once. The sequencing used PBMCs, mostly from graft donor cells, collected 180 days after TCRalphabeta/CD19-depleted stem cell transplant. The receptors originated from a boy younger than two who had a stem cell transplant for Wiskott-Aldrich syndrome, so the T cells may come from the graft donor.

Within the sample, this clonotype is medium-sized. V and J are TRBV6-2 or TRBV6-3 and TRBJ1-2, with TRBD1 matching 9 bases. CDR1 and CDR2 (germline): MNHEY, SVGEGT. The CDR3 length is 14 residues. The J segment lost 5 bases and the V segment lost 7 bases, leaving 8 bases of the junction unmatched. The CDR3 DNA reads TGTGCCAGCATATCACCGGGACAGGGATATGGCTACACCTTC. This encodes CASISPGQGYGYTF.

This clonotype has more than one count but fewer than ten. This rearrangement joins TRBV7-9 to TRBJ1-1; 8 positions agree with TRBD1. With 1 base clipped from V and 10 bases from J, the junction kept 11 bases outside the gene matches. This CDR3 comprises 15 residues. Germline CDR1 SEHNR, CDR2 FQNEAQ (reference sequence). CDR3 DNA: TGTGCCAGCAGCTTAGGATGGACAGGGAGCGTTCGAGCTTTCTTT. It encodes CASSLGWTGSVRAFF.

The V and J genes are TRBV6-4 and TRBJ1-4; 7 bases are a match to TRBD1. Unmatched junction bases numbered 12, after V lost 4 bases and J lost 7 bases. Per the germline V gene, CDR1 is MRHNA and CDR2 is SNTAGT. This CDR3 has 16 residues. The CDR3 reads CASSGPSRDSSEKLFF. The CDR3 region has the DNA TGTGCCAGCAGTGGCCCTAGCCGGGACAGCTCTGAAAAACTGTTTTTT.

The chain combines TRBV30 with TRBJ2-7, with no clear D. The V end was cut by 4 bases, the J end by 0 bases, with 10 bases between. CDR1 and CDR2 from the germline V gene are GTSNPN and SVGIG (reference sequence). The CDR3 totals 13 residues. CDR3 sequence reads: CAWKSDSSYEQYF. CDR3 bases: TGTGCCTGGAAGTCCGATAGCTCCTACGAGCAGTACTTC.

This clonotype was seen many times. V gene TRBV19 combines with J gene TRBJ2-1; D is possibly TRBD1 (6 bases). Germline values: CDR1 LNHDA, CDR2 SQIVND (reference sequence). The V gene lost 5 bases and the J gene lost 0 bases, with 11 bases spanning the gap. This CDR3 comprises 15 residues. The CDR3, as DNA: TGTGCCAGTAGTGTGGGGACACTCTCCTACAATGAGCAGTTCTTC. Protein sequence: CASSVGTLSYNEQFF.

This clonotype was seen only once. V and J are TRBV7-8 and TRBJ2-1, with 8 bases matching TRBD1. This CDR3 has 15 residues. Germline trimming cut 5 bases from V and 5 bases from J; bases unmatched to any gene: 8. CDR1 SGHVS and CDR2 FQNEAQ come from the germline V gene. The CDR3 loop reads CASSPGGQEHNEQFF. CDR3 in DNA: TGTGCCAGCAGCCCCGGGGGACAGGAACACAATGAGCAGTTCTTC.

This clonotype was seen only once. The CDR3 nucleotides are TGCTTCGCTGGGAGGCAGGCTGGGAACACTGAAGCTTTCTTT. This gives the protein CFAGRQAGNTEAFF. The chain couples TRBV20-1 to TRBJ1-1, with D unresolved. Germline V CDR1 and CDR2: DFQATT, SNEGSKA (reference sequence). CDR3 length equals 14 residues.